The clone carrying this T cell receptor beta chain showed up just a few times. Trimming removed 0 bases at V and 7 bases at J, with 7 bases between. Germline-derived CDR1 and CDR2 are SGHTA and FQGNSA. CDR3 size: 13 residues. TCRdb reanalysed the reads using MiXCR and keeps one entry per CDR3 protein. The profile shows about 200,000 distinct CDR3 sequences, less than 9.5% of them singletons. This specimen belongs to a study of T cell repertoires in cytomegalovirus infection. The material sequenced was PBMCs. This sequence was found in a human donor in good health (CMV status not recorded). Some clones in this sample may be carry-over from other donors' samples. V gene TRBV7-2 combines with J gene TRBJ2-4; D gene ambiguous. CDR3: CASSLAGPNIQYF. CDR3 DNA sequence: TGTGCCAGCAGCTTAGCAGGGCCCAACATTCAGTACTTC.